This T cell receptor (beta chain) was found in a study of T cell repertoires in ileal Crohn's disease. Study overall: Operated complications were stricturing disease (around 60%) and penetrating disease (about 39%). Findings of the study overall: Every patient over 26.8% clonality showed endoscopic recurrence. Compared with non-smokers, active smokers at surgery showed more clonal expansions.

The CDR3 totals 15 residues. The ends were cut back, 4 bases at V and 1 base at J, with 12 bases in the middle. The data were produced by immunoSEQ multiplex PCR, yet TCRdb's version contains in-frame clones alone and is incomplete. Among roughly 16,000 clones listed, 92% were seen once. A remark on this clone: Its matching antigen is unknown.

Time point in this sample: inflamed ileum from the surgical specimen. V usage is TRBV5-3 and J usage is TRBJ1-5, with TRBD1 as a possible D gene (5 bases). TRBV5-3 is an open reading frame whose function is uncertain. The specimen sequenced was ileal tissue. The clonotype comes from an adult with Crohn's disease. Here the CDR3 reads CARSPGGSSNQPQHF. CDR3 in DNA: TGTGCCAGAAGCCCTGGGGGATCAAGCAATCAGCCCCAGCATTTT.